Following are 7 T cell receptor beta chains from one sample sequenced in a study of T cells after yellow fever vaccination. TCRdb called the 5' RACE reads again in MiXCR, with one record for every CDR3 protein. Here the sample spans approximately 300,000 distinct CDR3 sequences, roughly 8.7% being singletons. Sequencing was performed on PBMCs, taken on the day of the first yellow fever vaccination. The receptor source for this set is a young man who received the YFV17D yellow fever vaccine.

This clonotype has just a few counts. The chain links TRBV20-1 to TRBJ2-7, with a tentative D call TRBD1 (6 bases). Germline V lookup: CDR1 DFQATT, CDR2 SNEGSKA (reference sequence). Trimming took off 4 bases at V and 2 bases at J, with 12 bases between the two ends. CDR3 length: 13 residues. CDR3 in amino acids: CSAIQGIAYEQYV. DNA of the CDR3: TGCAGTGCTATACAGGGAATTGCCTACGAGCAGTACGTC.

In this sample, this clonotype turned up many times. CDR3 sequence (DNA): TGTGCCAGCAGCTTGGAGGTCAGCAATCAGCCCCAGCATTTT. Protein product: CASSLEVSNQPQHF. The chain joins TRBV5-5 to TRBJ1-5, with D uncertain. The germline CDR1 and CDR2 sequences are SGHKS and YYEKEE (reference sequence). The V and J ends lost 0 bases and 1 base respectively, with 5 bases between them. The CDR3 is made up of 14 amino acids. Full variable domain (outside the CDR3, taken from reference TRBV5-5 and TRBJ1-5): DAGVTQSPTHLIKTRGQQVTLRCSPISGHKSVSWYQQVLGQGPQFIFQYYEKEERGRGNFPDRFSARQFPNYSSELNVNALLLGDSALYLCASSLEVSNQPQHFGDGTRLSIL.

This clonotype was observed a handful of times. CDR3 region: CASSIEGRGGQPQHF. Here the CDR3 DNA reads TGTGCCAGTAGTATAGAGGGCAGGGGAGGGCAGCCCCAGCATTTT. The V call is TRBV19, the J call TRBJ1-5; tentatively, D is TRBD1 (6 bases). V gave up 0 bases and J gave up 7 bases, with 13 bases separating them. The CDR3 consists of 15 residues. Germline V gene data show CDR1 as LNHDA and CDR2 as SQIVND (reference sequence).

The sample holds a few counts of this clonotype. The J gene is TRBJ1-4, the V gene TRBV7-2; D unclear. The CDR3 is 14 residues long. V lost 5 bases and J lost 5, with 12 bases in between. The germline gives CDR1 SGHTA, CDR2 FQGNSA. The CDR3, as DNA: TGTGCCAGCAGCACCCCCCCGGTGAATGAAAAACTGTTTTTT. This translates into CASSTPPVNEKLFF.

This clonotype appeared many times. The chain employs TRBV18 and TRBJ2-1; D is perhaps TRBD2 (6 bases). CDR1 and CDR2 (germline): KGHSH, LQKENI. Trimming cost V 3 bases and J 8 bases, with 11 bases left between them. The length of the CDR3 is 13 residues. CDR3 DNA: TGTGCCAGCTCACCCCGGGGGTTGGATGAGCAGTTCTTC. Translation gives CASSPRGLDEQFF.

This clonotype was seen at least ten times. The gene calls are TRBV6-1 and TRBJ1-2; D unclear. Germline V lookup: CDR1 MNHNS, CDR2 SASEGT. CDR3 length: 13 amino acids. The V end lost 7 bases, the J end lost 3 bases, and 12 bases lay between the germline ends. The CDR3, as DNA: TGTGCCAGCACCGAAGATGTCGACTATGGCTACACCTTC. Translation gives CASTEDVDYGYTF.

This clonotype was detected only a few times. This chain joins TRBV6-1 and TRBJ1-2; 8 nucleotides line up with TRBD1. Losses at the gene ends were 3 bases for V and 4 bases for J; bases not matched to a gene: 4. The germline V gene encodes CDR1 MNHNS and CDR2 SASEGT. The CDR3 length is 14 residues. Here the CDR3 DNA reads TGTGCCAGCAGTGACGGACAGGGCACCTATGGCTACACCTTC. It is translated as CASSDGQGTYGYTF.